What follows describes a single T cell receptor beta chain. The antigen is unknown. Method: immunoSEQ multiplex PCR; TCRdb's copy keeps in-frame clones and lacks some. Among around 63,000 clones, about 85% were seen once, and the ten largest hold roughly 20%. The data stem from a study of T cell responses to AZD1222 COVID-19 vaccine. Study-wide results and caveats: Unmutated regions of variants are reportedly targeted by nearly half of spike-specific TCRs. Donors skewed white British and female; clonal diversity was possibly underestimated.

V gave up 7 bases and J gave up 0 bases, with 13 bases separating them. Germline V gene lookup returns CDR1 LNHDA and CDR2 SQIVND (reference sequence). This CDR3 has 15 amino acids. The gene calls are TRBV19 and TRBJ1-5, with D maybe TRBD1 (6 bases). The TCR was taken from an adult in good health. This material consisted of peripheral blood, taken on day 0 of AZD1222 vaccination. For the CDR3, the DNA is TGTGCCAGTAATCCCGGACAGTATAGCAATCAGCCCCAGCATTTT. Its protein is CASNPGQYSNQPQHF.